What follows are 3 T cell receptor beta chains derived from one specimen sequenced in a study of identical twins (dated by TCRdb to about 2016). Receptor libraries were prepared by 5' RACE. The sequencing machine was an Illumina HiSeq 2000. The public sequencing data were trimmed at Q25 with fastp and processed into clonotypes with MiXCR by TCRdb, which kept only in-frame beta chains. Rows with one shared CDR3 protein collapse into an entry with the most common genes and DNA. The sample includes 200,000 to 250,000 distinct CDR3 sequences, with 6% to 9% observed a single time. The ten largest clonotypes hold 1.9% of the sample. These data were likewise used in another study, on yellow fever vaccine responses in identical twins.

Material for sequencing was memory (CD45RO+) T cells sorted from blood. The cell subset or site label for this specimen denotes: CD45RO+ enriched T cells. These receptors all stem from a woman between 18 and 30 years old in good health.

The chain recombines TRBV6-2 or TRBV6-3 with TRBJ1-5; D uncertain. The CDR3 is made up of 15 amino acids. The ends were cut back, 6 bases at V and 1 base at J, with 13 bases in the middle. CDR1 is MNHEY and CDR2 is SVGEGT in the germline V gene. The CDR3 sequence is CASSWSSGSNQPQHF. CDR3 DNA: TGTGCCAGCAGCTGGAGTTCGGGGAGCAATCAGCCCCAGCATTTT.

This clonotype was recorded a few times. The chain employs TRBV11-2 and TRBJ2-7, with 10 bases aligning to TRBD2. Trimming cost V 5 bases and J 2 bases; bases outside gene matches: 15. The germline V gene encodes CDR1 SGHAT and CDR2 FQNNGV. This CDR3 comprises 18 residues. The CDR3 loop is CASSPAPSSGSSAYEQYF. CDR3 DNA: TGTGCCAGCAGCCCCGCCCCCTCTAGCGGGAGTAGCGCCTACGAGCAGTACTTC.

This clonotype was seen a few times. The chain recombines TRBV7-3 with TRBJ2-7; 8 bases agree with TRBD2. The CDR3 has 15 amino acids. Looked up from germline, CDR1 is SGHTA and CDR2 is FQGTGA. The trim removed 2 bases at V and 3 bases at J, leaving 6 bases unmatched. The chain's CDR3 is CASSLAGGGFYEQYF. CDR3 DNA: TGTGCCAGCAGCTTAGCCGGGGGGGGGTTCTACGAGCAGTACTTC. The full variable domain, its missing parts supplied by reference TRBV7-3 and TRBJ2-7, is GAGVSQTPSNKVTEKGKYVELRCDPISGHTALYWYRQSLGQGPEFLIYFQGTGAADDSGLPNDRFFAVRPEGSVSTLKIQRTERGDSAVYLCASSLAGGGFYEQYFGPGTRLTVT.